This entry features one T cell receptor (beta chain) sequence. The antigen is not known. Patients were ruled out by autoimmune disease history or systemic immunosuppression. Blood got drawn at baseline, again on cycle 4 day 1, and then on cycle 7 day 1. The data are from a study of OX40 agonist ivuxolimab in advanced cancers. Looking at the study overall: Prior anti-PD-1, anti-PD-L1 or anti-CTLA-4 therapy was allowed; 40% had some.

Study conclusions and caveats: Among the least clonally expanded were partial responders at 0.1-3.0 mg/kg.

The CDR3 is 11 residues long. Trimming took 4 bases from V and 7 from J, leaving 8 bases between them. Germline CDR1 is LNHNV and CDR2 is YYDKDF (reference sequence). The table came from immunoSEQ multiplex PCR; TCRdb's copy has only in-frame clones and leaves some out. Seen here are tens of thousands of clones, approximately 92% observed once, and the top ten hold more than 5.5%. The input for sequencing was CD4+ or CD8+ T cells sorted from blood, taken in a trial of the OX40 agonist ivuxolimab. The source is an adult with an advanced solid tumor such as melanoma, head and neck, liver or kidney cancer. The chain is built from TRBV15 and TRBJ2-7, with D possibly TRBD2 on 6 matching bases. The CDR3 here is CATSTLAEQYF. The CDR3 DNA reads as TGTGCCACCAGCACCCTAGCGGAGCAGTACTTC.